Each of the 30 T cell receptor beta chains below was sequenced from the same sample in a study of shared clonotypes between healthy human individuals. Selected positively for CCR7 and CD45RO-negative, naive CD8 cells excluded terminally differentiated effector memory CD45RA+ cells. The method was immunoSEQ multiplex PCR; TCRdb's version includes in-frame clones alone and lacks a portion of them. The profile shows hundreds of thousands of clones, about 91% of them singletons. The sample comprised naive CD8+ T cells sorted from blood. These TCRs come from a man aged 25 to 40 in good health.

The V call is TRBV13, the J call TRBJ1-1; D is ambiguous. The CDR3 is 11 amino acids. V lost 4 bases and J lost 1, with 1 base in between. The germline gives CDR1 PRHDT, CDR2 FYEKMQ (reference sequence). Here the CDR3 DNA reads TGTGCCAGCAGCTCGAACACTGAAGCTTTCTTT. Translation gives CASSSNTEAFF.

The rearrangement uses TRBV27 and TRBJ2-2; TRBD2 agrees at 12 bases. J lost 5 bases, V lost 0 bases, and 1 base had no gene match. The CDR3 is made up of 16 amino acids. From germline, CDR1 is MNHEY and CDR2 SMNVEV (reference sequence). For the CDR3, the DNA is TGTGCCAGCAGTTTATCTGGACTAGCGGGAACCGGGGAGCTGTTTTTT. Protein: CASSLSGLAGTGELFF.

The chain recombines TRBV2 with TRBJ1-1; 8 nucleotides match TRBD1. In germline, CDR1 is SNHLY, CDR2 FYNNEI. CDR3 length: 14 amino acids. The V and J ends lost 5 bases and 4 bases, in that order; junction bases with no gene match: 6. CDR3 residues: CASSMTGAATEAFF. The CDR3 DNA is TGTGCCAGCAGTATGACAGGGGCGGCCACTGAAGCTTTCTTT.

The sample holds one count of this clone. The chain carries TRBV14 and TRBJ2-1, with 7 bases lining up with TRBD1. This CDR3 has 18 amino acids. J was trimmed by 0 bases and V by 0 bases; bases with no gene match: 8. CDR1 is SGHDN and CDR2 is FVKESK in the germline V gene. The CDR3 protein is CASSQDQGYRGSYNEQFF. The CDR3 DNA follows: TGTGCCAGCAGCCAAGATCAGGGGTACAGGGGCTCCTACAATGAGCAGTTCTTC. The full variable domain, with the rest looked up from reference TRBV14 and TRBJ2-1, is EAGVTQFPSHSVIEKGQTVTLRCDPISGHDNLYWYRRVMGKEIKFLLHFVKESKQDESGMPNNRFLAERTGGTYSTLKVQPAELEDSGVYFCASSQDQGYRGSYNEQFFGPGTRLTVL.

V usage is TRBV6-1 and J usage is TRBJ2-1; 9 bases align to TRBD2. This CDR3 spans 15 amino acids. Germline CDR1 reads MNHNS; CDR2 reads SASEGT. J gave up 3 bases and V 3 bases, and 3 bases lay outside the gene matches. In nucleotides, the CDR3 is TGTGCCAGCAGTGATCCTAGCGGGAACTACAATGAGCAGTTCTTC. Its protein product is CASSDPSGNYNEQFF.

In the case of this clone: One end of the junction varies from germline; a read error may be responsible. CDR3 protein: CASRGASWGF. The CDR3 bases are TGTGCCAGCAGGGGGGCCTCCTGGGGCTTC. This rearrangement joins TRBV5-6 to TRBJ1-2; maybe TRBD1 (6 bases). This CDR3 is built from 10 residues. Per germline, CDR1 SGHDT and CDR2 YYEEEE.

This chain links TRBV5-1 with TRBJ2-7; D gene uncertain. V lost 4 bases and J 4 bases, leaving 15 bases between the germline ends. The V gene's germline CDR1 is SGHRS and CDR2 YFSETQ. This CDR3 is built from 14 residues. The CDR3: CASSPPRSGYEQYF. The CDR3 DNA follows: TGCGCCAGCAGCCCGCCACGATCGGGTTACGAGCAGTACTTC. The variable domain in full, with the rest retrieved from reference TRBV5-1 and TRBJ2-7, is KAGVTQTPRYLIKTRGQQVTLSCSPISGHRSVSWYQQTPGQGLQFLFEYFSETQRNKGNFPGRFSGRQFSNSRSEMNVSTLELGDSALYLCASSPPRSGYEQYFGPGTRLTVT.

V and J are TRBV2 and TRBJ2-7; D remains ambiguous. The germline V gene has CDR1 SNHLY and CDR2 FYNNEI. CDR3 length: 14 residues. V lost 0 bases, J lost 5 bases, and 11 bases lay in between. CDR3 coding DNA: TGTGCCAGCAGTGAAGCGCTGGCCCCGAACGAGCAGTACTTC. Translating it yields CASSEALAPNEQYF.

The chain is built from TRBV28 and TRBJ2-5, with D perhaps matching TRBD2 (6 bases). Germline-derived CDR1 and CDR2 are MDHEN and SYDVKM. There are 15 residues in the CDR3. Trimming pared 6 bases from V and 3 bases from J, leaving 17 bases between. This CDR3 is CASRSHSGTEETQYF. As DNA, the CDR3 is TGTGCCAGCAGGTCTCATTCGGGGACTGAAGAGACCCAGTACTTC.

The CDR3 region is CASLDTGSGYTF. Here the CDR3 DNA reads TGTGCCAGCCTGGACACCGGATCGGGCTACACCTTC. The chain employs TRBV5-6 and TRBJ1-2, with D maybe TRBD1 (5 bases). The V and J ends lost 7 bases and 8 bases respectively, with 15 bases between them. This CDR3 is built from 12 residues. The germline V gene encodes CDR1 SGHDT and CDR2 YYEEEE.

The chain couples TRBV27 to TRBJ2-1; TRBD2 matches 11 bases. Germline CDR1 MNHEY, CDR2 SMNVEV (reference sequence). This CDR3 comprises 18 residues. V was pared by 3 bases and J by 4 bases, with 11 bases of the junction left unmatched. The CDR3 loop reads CASSFSLLAGGSYNEQFF. DNA of the CDR3: TGTGCCAGCAGTTTCTCCCTTTTAGCGGGAGGGTCTTACAATGAGCAGTTCTTC.

This clone occurred once. The genes are TRBV5-1 and TRBJ2-7, with a possible D match to TRBD1 (6 bases). Trimming cost V 0 bases and J 5 bases, with 15 bases left between them. The CDR3 loop spans 15 amino acids. Germline CDR1 is SGHRS and CDR2 is YFSETQ. CDR3 DNA sequence: TGCGCCAGCAGCTTGGTCGGCTACCCAGGGGACGAGCAGTACTTC. Its translation: CASSLVGYPGDEQYF. The full variable domain, rest sourced from reference TRBV5-1 and TRBJ2-7, is KAGVTQTPRYLIKTRGQQVTLSCSPISGHRSVSWYQQTPGQGLQFLFEYFSETQRNKGNFPGRFSGRQFSNSRSEMNVSTLELGDSALYLCASSLVGYPGDEQYFGPGTRLTVT.

The J gene is TRBJ2-7, the V gene TRBV4-1; D is perhaps TRBD1 (6 bases). The CDR3 length is 13 residues. V gave up 4 bases and J gave up 3 bases, with 10 bases separating them. Germline CDR1 is MGHRA and CDR2 is YSYEKL. CDR3 loop: CASSRDRSYEQYF. The CDR3 DNA sequence: TGCGCCAGCAGCCGCGACAGGAGCTACGAGCAGTACTTC.

CDR3 amino acids: CASSEGTQAYEQYF. The CDR3 coding sequence is TGTGCCAGCAGTGAAGGTACTCAGGCCTACGAGCAGTACTTC. V usage is TRBV25-1 and J usage is TRBJ2-7, with no clear D. Germline V gives CDR1 MGHDK, CDR2 SYGVNS. The CDR3 covers 14 residues. The V gene lost 2 bases and the J gene lost 2 bases, with 10 bases spanning the gap.

The V gene is TRBV30, the J gene TRBJ2-1; no clear D gene. The V end lost 3 bases, the J end lost 6 bases, and 15 bases lay between the germline ends. The germline gives CDR1 GTSNPN, CDR2 SVGIG (reference sequence). The CDR3 has 14 amino acids. CDR3 amino acids: CAWSVGAGANEQFF. The CDR3 coding sequence is TGTGCCTGGAGCGTCGGCGCTGGAGCCAATGAGCAGTTCTTC.

The chain combines TRBV29-1 with TRBJ2-1; TRBD2 matches 14 bases. The CDR3 runs to 21 residues. J gave up 1 base and V 1 base, and 15 bases lay outside the gene matches. Germline loops: CDR1 SQVTM, CDR2 ANQGSEA. CDR3 sequence: CSVEAILGTSGSSGSYNEQFF. The CDR3 DNA reads TGCAGCGTTGAAGCAATTCTCGGGACTAGCGGGAGCTCCGGATCCTACAATGAGCAGTTCTTC.

V is TRBV7-9 and J is TRBJ2-5, with TRBD2 matching over 11 bases. CDR1 is SEHNR, CDR2 FQNEAQ, per germline (reference sequence). The junction had 8 bases not matched to a gene; V was cut back by 4 bases and J by 4 bases. The CDR3 consists of 16 residues. The CDR3 bases are TGTGCCAGCAGCTACTCACTAGCGGGAGAATCAGAGACCCAGTACTTC. The encoded protein is CASSYSLAGESETQYF.

The V and J genes are TRBV7-9 and TRBJ2-1; 7 bases match TRBD2. This CDR3 is 17 amino acids long. After removal of 3 bases from V and 4 bases from J, the junction contained 12 bases not matched to a gene. Per the germline V gene, CDR1 is SEHNR and CDR2 is FQNEAQ (reference sequence). The CDR3, as DNA: TGTGCCAGCAGCTTGCGAGGCGGGAGAGCTCCTTACAATGAGCAGTTCTTC. As protein: CASSLRGGRAPYNEQFF.

The genes are TRBV10-3 and TRBJ2-5; D is unresolved. Trimming stripped 2 bases from V and 2 bases from J, with 12 bases between. Germline CDR1 and CDR2: ENHRY and SYGVKD. The CDR3 runs to 15 residues. The DNA of the CDR3 is TGTGCCATCAGTGAGGCCAACACCGGACAAGAGACCCAGTACTTC. It codes for CAISEANTGQETQYF.

CDR3 DNA sequence: TGTGCCAGCAGCGTAGTGGACAGGGGAATCATCGATACGCAGTATTTT. Residues: CASSVVDRGIIDTQYF. This chain connects TRBV9 to TRBJ2-3; the match to TRBD1 covers 9 bases. Germline values: CDR1 SGDLS, CDR2 YYNGEE. After removal of 0 bases from V and 6 bases from J, the junction contained 8 bases not matched to a gene. The CDR3 sequence is 16 residues long.

This sequence joins TRBV4-3 and TRBJ2-7; TRBD2 aligns across 7 bases. Germline CDR1 reads LGHNA; CDR2 reads YSLEER. CDR3 size: 16 residues. V trimming: 2 bases; J trimming: 3 bases; junction bases outside the gene matches: 10. The CDR3 nucleotides read TGCGCCAGCAGCCAATATGCGGGAGAGGGGATCTACGAGCAGTACTTC. Residues: CASSQYAGEGIYEQYF.

This sequence joins TRBV27 and TRBJ1-5; a possible D gene is TRBD1 (5 bases). V lost 5 bases, J lost 5 bases, and 10 bases lay in between. Germline V gene sequence: CDR1 MNHEY, CDR2 SMNVEV (reference sequence). The CDR3 is 13 residues long. CDR3 coding DNA: TGTGCCAGCAGTATTGACAGTTATCAGCCCCAGCATTTT. Residues: CASSIDSYQPQHF.

V gene TRBV7-8 combines with J gene TRBJ2-7; 8 bases are shared with TRBD2. CDR1 and CDR2 (germline): SGHVS, FQNEAQ. After removal of 2 bases from V and 3 bases from J, the junction contained 9 bases not matched to a gene. The CDR3 has 16 residues. CDR3 nucleotide sequence: TGTGCCAGCAGCTTATCGGCTACTAGCGGAGGCTACGAGCAGTACTTC. This gives the protein CASSLSATSGGYEQYF.

The gene calls are TRBV2 and TRBJ2-3; no clear D gene. Germline-derived CDR1 and CDR2 are SNHLY and FYNNEI. Deletions cut 8 bases from V and 3 bases from J, with 9 bases between. This CDR3 is 12 amino acids long. The CDR3 loop reads CASGPRTDTQYF. The DNA of the CDR3 is TGTGCCAGCGGGCCACGAACAGATACGCAGTATTTT.

V usage is TRBV5-8 and J usage is TRBJ1-2; 9 bases agree with TRBD1. CDR1 SGHTS and CDR2 YDEGEE come from the germline V gene. V dropped 3 bases and J dropped 3; count of bases not matched to a gene: 12. This CDR3 region has 17 residues. The CDR3 sequence is CASSSPGQGHGDYGYTF. The CDR3 bases are TGTGCCAGCAGCTCCCCGGGACAGGGTCACGGCGACTATGGCTACACCTTC.

The chain uses TRBV28 and TRBJ2-7, with D tentatively TRBD1 or TRBD2 (5 bases each). V dropped 4 bases and J dropped 6 bases, with 22 bases sitting between them. From germline, CDR1 is MDHEN and CDR2 SYDVKM. This CDR3 is 16 amino acids long. The CDR3 loop reads CASSSPVRRELVEQYF. For the CDR3, the DNA is TGTGCCAGCAGTTCCCCCGTTCGCAGGGAGTTAGTCGAGCAGTACTTC.

The chain recombines TRBV28 with TRBJ2-5; D is uncertain. Looked up from germline, CDR1 is MDHEN and CDR2 is SYDVKM. Trimming removed 5 bases from V and 5 bases from J, with 3 bases in between. The length of the CDR3 is 10 residues. The CDR3 region has the DNA TGTGCCAGCAGTGGGGAGACCCAGTACTTC. Translating gives CASSGETQYF.

The genes are TRBV27 and TRBJ1-5; the D gene is possibly TRBD1 (5 bases). The germline V gene encodes CDR1 MNHEY and CDR2 SMNVEV (reference sequence). This CDR3 has 16 residues. V shed 2 bases and J shed 2 bases, with 13 bases lying between them. CDR3 coding DNA: TGTGCCAGCAGTTTAAATGGGCAGGGTCGCAATCAGCCCCAGCATTTT. Translated: CASSLNGQGRNQPQHF.

This clone has just a few counts. The genes are TRBV7-9 and TRBJ2-7; 8 bases are a match to TRBD2. V gave up 3 bases and J gave up 5 bases; unmatched junction bases: 9. CDR3 size: 15 residues. CDR1 SEHNR and CDR2 FQNEAQ come from the germline V gene (reference sequence). This chain's CDR3 is CASSFERAGVNEQYF. Here the CDR3 DNA reads TGTGCCAGCAGCTTTGAACGAGCGGGAGTAAACGAGCAGTACTTC.

The chain combines TRBV14 with TRBJ2-7; D is undetermined. The CDR3 has 15 amino acids. Germline V gene lookup returns CDR1 SGHDN and CDR2 FVKESK. Deletions cut 4 bases from V and 2 bases from J, with 15 bases between. The CDR3 region is CASSPLNLGAYEQYF. The CDR3 bases are TGTGCCAGCAGCCCTCTAAACCTTGGGGCCTACGAGCAGTACTTC.